Shown below are 13 T cell receptor beta chains from a single sample sequenced in a study of HIV-infected patients and healthy controls. TCRdb re-called the 5' RACE reads through MiXCR, storing one row per CDR3 protein. The sample yields 15,000 to 20,000 distinct CDR3 sequences, roughly 20% seen once. The sample comprised CD8+ T cells from blood. The receptors here all came from a human donor in good health.

By sample share, this clonotype is medium-sized (0.01 to 0.1%). V and J are TRBV6-2 or TRBV6-3 and TRBJ1-2; 9 nucleotides line up with TRBD1. V lost 0 bases to trimming and J lost 8 bases; unmatched junction nucleotides: 7. This CDR3 contains 15 residues. CDR1 is MNHEY and CDR2 is SVGEGT in the germline V gene. CDR3 protein: CASSYSPDRGEGYTF. The DNA of the CDR3 is TGTGCCAGCAGTTACTCACCGGACAGGGGAGAAGGCTACACCTTC.

The V and J genes are TRBV29-1 and TRBJ2-2, with D tentatively TRBD2 (7 bases). This CDR3 is built from 12 residues. Germline-derived CDR1 and CDR2 are SQVTM and ANQGSEA. Trimming pared 7 bases from V and 7 bases from J, leaving 13 bases between. The CDR3 DNA reads as TGCAGCGCCAGGGGAGGGGACGGGGAGCTGTTTTTT. This codes for CSARGGDGELFF.

This clonotype was observed a handful of times. This chain joins TRBV27 and TRBJ2-7; TRBD2 agrees at 10 bases. CDR1 is MNHEY and CDR2 is SMNVEV in the germline V gene (reference sequence). V was pared by 4 bases and J by 2 bases, with 5 bases of the junction left unmatched. The CDR3 is made up of 15 amino acids. CDR3 nucleotide sequence: TGTGCCAGCAGTTCCTCCCTAGCGGGGGCCTACGAGCAGTACTTC. Residues: CASSSSLAGAYEQYF.

The chain recombines TRBV20-1 with TRBJ2-7; possible D gene TRBD2, 5 bases. Germline V gene data show CDR1 as DFQATT and CDR2 as SNEGSKA (reference sequence). The CDR3 extends over 15 amino acids. The V end lost 6 bases, the J end lost 3 bases, and 21 bases lay between the germline ends. As DNA, the CDR3 is TGCAGTGCCCGAGGCCTACTAGAGGTGGGCTACGAGCAGTACTTC. Translation gives CSARGLLEVGYEQYF.

V and J are TRBV4-3 and TRBJ1-5, with a possible D match to TRBD1 (6 bases). Germline V gene lookup returns CDR1 LGHNA and CDR2 YSLEER. CDR3 length: 17 amino acids. Trimming shortened V by 0 bases and J by 0 bases, and 12 bases separated the two germline ends. The CDR3 nucleotides are TGCGCCAGCAGCCAAGAGGCCCGGGGGCCTAGCAATCAGCCCCAGCATTTT. Translated: CASSQEARGPSNQPQHF.

By share, this clonotype ranks as medium-sized. J is TRBJ2-1 and V is TRBV11-3; 12 nucleotides agree with TRBD2. The CDR3 contains 14 residues. CDR1 SGHNT and CDR2 YENEEA come from the germline V gene. Germline trimming cut 5 bases from V and 9 bases from J; bases unmatched to any gene: 5. The CDR3 region is CASSPGLAGTEQFF. The CDR3 bases are TGTGCCAGCAGCCCCGGACTAGCGGGAACTGAGCAGTTCTTC.

The chain links TRBV9 to TRBJ2-2; 9 nucleotides align to TRBD1. Germline V gene data show CDR1 as SGDLS and CDR2 as YYNGEE. Germline trimming cut 3 bases from V and 9 bases from J; bases unmatched to any gene: 9. This CDR3 spans 15 amino acids. CDR3 DNA sequence: TGTGCCAGCAGCGAAAATCCGGGACAGGGCCGGGAGCTGTTTTTT. Translating gives CASSENPGQGRELFF.

The sample holds many counts of this clonotype. The V call is TRBV3-1, the J call TRBJ2-5, with D unresolved. Per the germline V gene, CDR1 is LGHDT and CDR2 is YNNKEL (reference sequence). Trimming removed 1 base from V and 2 bases from J, with 2 bases in between. CDR3 size: 12 residues. CDR3: CASSQVQETQYF. CDR3 coding DNA: TGTGCCAGCAGCCAAGTTCAAGAGACCCAGTACTTC.

The table lists this clonotype with many counts. The chain joins TRBV4-1 to TRBJ1-2, with TRBD1 as a possible D gene (5 bases). This CDR3 contains 16 residues. CDR1 is MGHRA, CDR2 YSYEKL, per germline. Trimming cost V 0 bases and J 4 bases, with 15 bases left between them. The chain's CDR3 is CASSQDPKRDVYGYTF. CDR3 DNA sequence: TGCGCCAGCAGCCAAGACCCGAAAAGGGACGTCTATGGCTACACCTTC.

In its sample, this clonotype was seen a few times. The DNA for the CDR3 is TGTGCCAGCAGCCAAGACATTAGCGGGAGAACCTACAATGAGCAGTTCTTC. Its protein is CASSQDISGRTYNEQFF. The chain uses TRBV4-2 and TRBJ2-1; 9 bases are a match to TRBD2. Trimming at V came to 0 bases and at J to 2 bases, leaving 5 bases not matched to a gene. Germline lookup yields CDR1 LGHNA and CDR2 YNFKEQ. This CDR3 is 17 amino acids long.

CDR3 in amino acids: CSANPRLAGVRVEQFF. In nucleotides, the CDR3 is TGCAGTGCCAACCCAAGACTAGCGGGAGTTCGGGTTGAGCAGTTCTTC. The rearrangement joins TRBV20-1 to TRBJ2-1, with 12 bases aligning to TRBD2. The CDR3 has 16 amino acids. The ends lost 6 bases at V and 9 bases at J; junction bases unmatched: 15. The germline V gene has CDR1 DFQATT and CDR2 SNEGSKA (reference sequence).

This chain joins TRBV6-1 and TRBJ1-2; tentative D call: TRBD1 (6 bases). Per germline, CDR1 MNHNS and CDR2 SASEGT. The ends were cut back, 10 bases at V and 4 bases at J, with 16 bases in the middle. This CDR3 region has 13 residues. The CDR3 nucleotides read TGTGCCACACGGCTACAGGGAATCTATGGCTACACCTTC. Translation gives CATRLQGIYGYTF.

At least ten counts were recorded for this clonotype. The chain is built from TRBV29-1 and TRBJ1-2, with no clear D. V was cut by 5 bases and J by 14 bases, with 18 bases left in between. Germline V lookup: CDR1 SQVTM, CDR2 ANQGSEA. CDR3 length equals 11 residues. The CDR3 DNA reads as TGCAGCGTTACTGGTGACCGGGGTCTGACCTTC. Its protein product is CSVTGDRGLTF.